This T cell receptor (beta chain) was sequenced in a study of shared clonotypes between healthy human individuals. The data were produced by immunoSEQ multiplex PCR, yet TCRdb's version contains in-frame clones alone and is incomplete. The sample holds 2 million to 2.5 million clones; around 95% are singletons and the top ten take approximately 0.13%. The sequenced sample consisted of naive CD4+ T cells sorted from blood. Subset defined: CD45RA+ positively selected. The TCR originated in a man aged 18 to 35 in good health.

Here the CDR3 DNA reads TGTGCCAGCAGCCAGACCCTGGGACTGTATAATGAAAAACTGTTTTTT. This gives the protein CASSQTLGLYNEKLFF. J is TRBJ1-4 and V is TRBV4-2; a weak D match, TRBD1 (5 bases). This CDR3 has 16 residues. Germline CDR1 reads LGHNA; CDR2 reads YNFKEQ. Trimming took off 3 bases at V and 4 bases at J, with 15 bases between the two ends.